Sequencing of this T cell receptor (beta chain) was carried out in a study of blood T cell repertoires in COVID-19. Germline lookup yields CDR1 SGHTS and CDR2 YDEGEE. V trimming: 7 bases; J trimming: 1 base; junction bases outside the gene matches: 14. The CDR3 length is 18 residues. Repertoires were generated with immunoSEQ multiplex PCR, while TCRdb's copy carries only in-frame clones and drops some. The sample includes hundreds of thousands of clones, about 84% seen only once; the top ten take approximately 2.1%. The chain uses TRBV5-8 and TRBJ2-2; the match to TRBD2 covers 9 bases. The source material was PBMCs or T cells enriched from blood (not recorded which). This clonotype was obtained from a woman between 45 and 65 years old who had recovered from COVID-19. This chain's CDR3 is CASRPTLGLAVNTGELFF. The CDR3, as DNA: TGTGCCAGCCGTCCAACATTGGGACTAGCAGTGAACACCGGGGAGCTGTTTTTT.